The clone carrying this T cell receptor (beta chain) was found many times. The antigen is unknown. The CDR3 length is 15 residues. The germline CDR1 and CDR2 sequences are SGHTA and FQGNSA. J was trimmed by 1 base and V by 4 bases; bases with no gene match: 1. This sample was included in a study of T cell repertoires in cytomegalovirus infection. Study at large: HLA-B-restricted CMV epitopes that are well studied were used alongside recently identified HLA-C-restricted ones. Through public TCR beta signatures, both CMV infection and matching HLA type were indicated.

TCRdb ran MiXCR on the reads and lists one entry per CDR3 protein. The sample lists 380,000 or so distinct CDR3 sequences, about 35% occurring once. The chain recombines TRBV7-2 with TRBJ2-7; TRBD2 aligns across 13 bases. This sequence was found in a human donor in good health (CMV status not recorded). Some clones in this sample may be carry-over from other donors' samples. Sequenced here: cultured PBMCs, sampled from culture after CMV antigen stimulation. The CDR3 coding sequence is TGTGCCAGCAGCTGGACTAGCGGGAGTTCCTACGAGCAGTACTTC. This translates into CASSWTSGSSYEQYF.